The 25 T cell receptor beta chains listed next were all sequenced from one sample in a study of T cell changes during pregnancy in multiple sclerosis. The assay was immunoSEQ multiplex PCR, and TCRdb's table has in-frame clones only and misses some. Of approximately 110,000 clones in the sample, 92% were seen once. Specimen: peripheral blood, collected in the third trimester of pregnancy. These receptors were obtained from a female donor with multiple sclerosis, enrolled in a pregnancy study.

The chain is built from TRBV5-1 and TRBJ1-1; D might be TRBD1 (5 bases). The V end lost 4 bases, the J end lost 4 bases, and 17 bases lay between the germline ends. This CDR3 is 15 amino acids long. The germline V gene encodes CDR1 SGHRS and CDR2 YFSETQ. The CDR3 spells CASSRSGGAATEAFF. CDR3 sequence (DNA): TGCGCCAGCAGCCGGTCCGGTGGGGCGGCCACTGAAGCTTTCTTT. Full variable domain (rest looked up from reference TRBV5-1 and TRBJ1-1): KAGVTQTPRYLIKTRGQQVTLSCSPISGHRSVSWYQQTPGQGLQFLFEYFSETQRNKGNFPGRFSGRQFSNSRSEMNVSTLELGDSALYLCASSRSGGAATEAFFGQGTRLTVV.

The chain carries TRBV6-1 and TRBJ2-1; 7 bases align to TRBD1. The germline gives CDR1 MNHNS, CDR2 SASEGT. Trimming at V came to 7 bases and at J to 2 bases, leaving 5 bases not matched to a gene. CDR3 size: 14 residues. The CDR3 spells CASTLTGTYNEQFF. DNA for the CDR3: TGTGCCAGCACTTTGACAGGGACCTACAATGAGCAGTTCTTC.

V is TRBV28 and J is TRBJ2-7, with TRBD2 matching 9 bases. Germline CDR1 is MDHEN and CDR2 is SYDVKM. This CDR3 has 15 residues. After removal of 6 bases from V and 3 bases from J, the junction contained 9 bases not matched to a gene. CDR3 amino acids: CASSRPTSGRYEQYF. In DNA, the CDR3 is TGTGCCAGCAGCCGCCCGACTAGCGGCCGCTACGAGCAGTACTTC.

The chain is built from TRBV6-4 and TRBJ1-5; 7 bases are shared with TRBD1. Germline CDR1 is MRHNA and CDR2 is SNTAGT. J gave up 3 bases and V 9 bases, and 11 bases lay outside the gene matches. This CDR3 region has 15 residues. CDR3 in DNA: TGTGCCAGAAAGCGACCGGGACAGTTCAATCAGCCCCAGCATTTT. Residues: CARKRPGQFNQPQHF.

The gene calls are TRBV5-1 and TRBJ2-3; 7 bases line up with TRBD2. Germline V gene sequence: CDR1 SGHRS, CDR2 YFSETQ. CDR3 size: 15 residues. V trimming: 6 bases; J trimming: 2 bases; junction bases outside the gene matches: 9. The CDR3 loop reads CASTELAQLTDTQYF. The CDR3 nucleotides read TGCGCCAGCACCGAACTAGCGCAACTCACAGATACGCAGTATTTT.

The CDR3 DNA reads as TGTGCCAGTAGTTTGGGACAGGTTCGGTCGGGCACCGGGGAGCTGTTTTTT. Protein: CASSLGQVRSGTGELFF. This sequence joins TRBV19 and TRBJ2-2; TRBD1 matches 8 bases. The CDR3 is 17 residues long. Germline V gives CDR1 LNHDA, CDR2 SQIVND (reference sequence). The V gene end was trimmed by 5 bases and the J gene end by 4 bases; junction bases not matched to a gene: 12.

The chain links TRBV27 to TRBJ2-1, with D maybe TRBD2 (6 bases). Looked up from germline, CDR1 is MNHEY and CDR2 is SMNVEV (reference sequence). The CDR3 length is 15 residues. Trimming took 2 bases from V and 11 from J, leaving 19 bases between them. CDR3 sequence (DNA): TGTGCCAGCAGTTTACCCCTACCTCCCGGGGGAAAGCAGTTCTTC. Protein: CASSLPLPPGGKQFF.

CDR3 amino acids: CASSSWTAGANVLTF. CDR3 sequence (DNA): TGTGCCAGCAGTTCTTGGACTGCTGGGGCCAACGTCCTGACTTTC. The rearrangement joins TRBV28 to TRBJ2-6; maybe TRBD2 (5 bases). The CDR3 covers 15 residues. V lost 4 bases, J lost 2 bases, and 9 bases lay in between. Germline lookup yields CDR1 MDHEN and CDR2 SYDVKM. Variable domain in full (rest from reference TRBV28 and TRBJ2-6): DVKVTQSSRYLVKRTGEKVFLECVQDMDHENMFWYRQDPGLGLRLIYFSYDVKMKEKGDIPEGYSVSREKKERFSLILESASTNQTSMYLCASSSWTAGANVLTFGAGSRLTVL.

This clone was observed once. The V gene is TRBV4-1, the J gene TRBJ2-3, with D tentatively TRBD2 (5 bases). The CDR3 has 15 amino acids. V lost 0 bases to trimming and J lost 1 base, with 8 bases between them. Germline V gives CDR1 MGHRA, CDR2 YSYEKL. The DNA for the CDR3 is TGCGCCAGCAGCCAAGATCGCGGGCGCACAGATACGCAGTATTTT. The encoded protein is CASSQDRGRTDTQYF.

The chain employs TRBV27 and TRBJ2-5; 7 bases map to TRBD2. Germline V gives CDR1 MNHEY, CDR2 SMNVEV (reference sequence). The CDR3 is 13 residues long. J gave up 11 bases and V 7 bases, and 13 bases lay outside the gene matches. CDR3 DNA: TGTGCCAGCATCCCTGGCGGGGGATTAGTGCAGTACTTC. Its translation is CASIPGGGLVQYF.

This rearrangement joins TRBV7-9 to TRBJ2-7, with no clear D. CDR3 length: 14 residues. V lost 3 bases, J lost 5 bases, and 14 bases lay in between. The V gene's germline CDR1 is SEHNR and CDR2 FQNEAQ (reference sequence). The CDR3 coding sequence is TGTGCCAGCAGCTTTCATAACCTTCGGGACGAGCAGTACTTC. Translated: CASSFHNLRDEQYF.

The gene calls are TRBV5-4 and TRBJ2-3; possibly TRBD2 for D (7 bases). Germline V gene sequence: CDR1 SGHNT, CDR2 YYREEE (reference sequence). V was cut by 0 bases and J by 0 bases, with 11 bases left in between. The CDR3 spans 16 residues. CDR3: CASSLEGGVSTDTQYF. The DNA for the CDR3 is TGTGCCAGCAGCTTGGAAGGGGGGGTTAGCACAGATACGCAGTATTTT.

The V and J genes are TRBV27 and TRBJ2-2; 12 bases are shared with TRBD2. V lost 5 bases and J lost 6; bases outside the gene matches: 7. The CDR3 is made up of 16 amino acids. CDR1 is MNHEY, CDR2 SMNVEV, per germline (reference sequence). The CDR3 DNA reads TGTGCCAGCAGTCAAGCTAGCGGGAGGGTTGCCGGGGAGCTGTTTTTT. Encoded protein: CASSQASGRVAGELFF.

V usage is TRBV7-3 and J usage is TRBJ1-3, with D unclear. The CDR3 has 13 amino acids. The germline gives CDR1 SGHTA, CDR2 FQGTGA. Trimming removed 4 bases at V and 3 bases at J, with 7 bases between. CDR3 sequence: CASSSAVGNTIYF. CDR3 bases: TGTGCCAGCAGCTCGGCGGTTGGAAACACCATATATTTT. Drawing the rest from reference TRBV7-3 and TRBJ1-3, the complete variable domain is GAGVSQTPSNKVTEKGKYVELRCDPISGHTALYWYRQSLGQGPEFLIYFQGTGAADDSGLPNDRFFAVRPEGSVSTLKIQRTERGDSAVYLCASSSAVGNTIYFGEGSWLTVV.

The V and J genes are TRBV10-3 and TRBJ2-5, with a tentative D call TRBD1 (6 bases). The V and J ends lost 0 bases and 4 bases respectively, with 9 bases between them. The CDR3 loop spans 14 amino acids. Germline-derived CDR1 and CDR2 are ENHRY and SYGVKD. The CDR3 loop reads CAISESDSGETQYF. The CDR3 nucleotides are TGTGCCATCAGTGAGTCGGACAGCGGAGAGACCCAGTACTTC.

The V gene is TRBV7-3, the J gene TRBJ2-1; a possible D gene is TRBD2 (6 bases). The length of the CDR3 is 16 residues. V was clipped by 0 bases and J by 4 bases, with 13 bases between them. CDR1 is SGHTA and CDR2 is FQGTGA in the germline V gene. The CDR3 region has the DNA TGTGCCAGCAGCTTAACTCCGGGACTGCAATACAATGAGCAGTTCTTC. It specifies CASSLTPGLQYNEQFF.

This rearrangement joins TRBV28 to TRBJ2-1; D unresolved. Looked up from germline, CDR1 is MDHEN and CDR2 is SYDVKM. Trimming cost V 2 bases and J 8 bases, with 16 bases left between them. CDR3 length: 15 residues. The CDR3 region has the DNA TGTGCCAGCAGTTTAGCCGCTTTTAGTTTGGATGAGCAGTTCTTC. It encodes CASSLAAFSLDEQFF.

The genes are TRBV6-5 and TRBJ2-3; possibly TRBD2 for D (5 bases). Germline CDR1 and CDR2: MNHEY and SVGAGI. CDR3 length: 15 residues. V was shortened by 4 bases and J by 2 bases, with 13 bases between the two germline ends. The CDR3 sequence: CASSSLAFDTDTQYF. The CDR3 bases are TGTGCCAGCAGTTCTTTAGCGTTTGACACAGATACGCAGTATTTT.

This chain joins TRBV7-9 and TRBJ2-1, with TRBD2 as a possible D gene (5 bases). V was clipped by 2 bases and J by 0 bases, with 8 bases between them. This CDR3 is built from 15 residues. Germline V CDR1 and CDR2: SEHNR, FQNEAQ (reference sequence). In nucleotides, the CDR3 is TGTGCCAGCAGCTTAAGCGGATTCTCCTACAATGAGCAGTTCTTC. Translated, it gives CASSLSGFSYNEQFF.

V is TRBV7-3 and J is TRBJ1-5; 9 nucleotides align to TRBD1. The CDR3 contains 17 residues. With V trimmed by 5 bases and J by 2 bases, 10 bases remained unmatched. CDR1 and CDR2 from the germline V gene are SGHTA and FQGTGA. CDR3 nucleotide sequence: TGTGCCAGCAGCAGTCACAGGGGGCGGAGGCGCAATCAGCCCCAGCATTTT. Its translation is CASSSHRGRRRNQPQHF.

The chain has TRBV9 and TRBJ2-3; the match to TRBD2 covers 8 bases. Per germline, CDR1 SGDLS and CDR2 YYNGEE. The CDR3 sequence is 16 residues long. V gave up 0 bases and J gave up 5 bases; unmatched junction bases: 8. The CDR3 protein is CASSVGIAGHVDTQYF. Written as DNA, the CDR3 is TGTGCCAGCAGCGTAGGAATAGCGGGACACGTAGATACGCAGTATTTT.

The chain uses TRBV5-1 and TRBJ2-1, with D perhaps matching TRBD1 (6 bases). Looked up from germline, CDR1 is SGHRS and CDR2 is YFSETQ. CDR3 length equals 14 residues. V was cut by 0 bases and J by 7 bases, with 11 bases left in between. For the CDR3, the DNA is TGCGCCAGCAGCTTGGCCAGGGGTCAAAATGAGCAGTTCTTC. Amino acid sequence: CASSLARGQNEQFF.

V gene TRBV28 combines with J gene TRBJ2-7, with TRBD2 identical over 10 bases. The V gene end was trimmed by 6 bases and the J gene end by 0 bases; junction bases not matched to a gene: 5. Per the germline V gene, CDR1 is MDHEN and CDR2 is SYDVKM. The CDR3 runs 15 residues. The CDR3 DNA follows: TGTGCCAGCAGGTCTCCTAGCGGGAGCTCCTACGAGCAGTACTTC. Its protein is CASRSPSGSSYEQYF.

The table lists this clone with a few counts. This chain joins TRBV29-1 and TRBJ1-1, with D possibly matching TRBD1 (6 bases). The CDR3 runs to 9 residues. The ends were cut back, 6 bases at V and 13 bases at J, with 12 bases in the middle. The germline V gene encodes CDR1 SQVTM and CDR2 ANQGSEA. In DNA form, the CDR3 reads TGCAGCGTCGAGGGGGGGGGTTTCTTT. This encodes CSVEGGGFF. Full variable domain (remainder filled in from reference TRBV29-1 and TRBJ1-1): SAVISQKPSRDICQRGTSLTIQCQVDSQVTMMFWYRQQPGQSLTLIATANQGSEATYESGFVIDKFPISRPNLTFSTLTVSNMSPEDSSIYLCSVEGGGFFGQGTRLTVV.

The V and J genes are TRBV29-1 and TRBJ2-3; TRBD2 aligns across 8 bases. V shed 7 bases, J shed 4 bases, and the junction held 13 bases outside the gene matches. CDR1 SQVTM and CDR2 ANQGSEA come from the germline V gene. The CDR3 length is 15 residues. The chain's CDR3 is CSALAGQQGADTQYF. CDR3 sequence (DNA): TGCAGCGCCCTAGCGGGCCAGCAAGGCGCAGATACGCAGTATTTT.